A single sample gave rise to the 8 T cell receptor beta chains below, sequenced in a study of blood T cell repertoires in COVID-19 (dated by TCRdb to between 2020 and 2021). The library was generated by the immunoSEQ multiplex PCR assay. TCRdb provides this immuneACCESS table in a form limited to in-frame rearrangements. Some clones are lacking; in checked studies, under half of them reflect an unresolved V gene, and why the rest are absent is not known. For this sample there are some 150,000 clones; about 85% appear just once. The ten most abundant clones make up roughly 2.6% of the sample. Sequenced: peripheral blood. The origin of the receptors is a human donor with acute or convalescent COVID-19. The donor label of this sample is uncertain.

CDR3 region: CASSLAGGPGEKLFF. CDR3 nucleotides: TGTGCCAGCAGCTTGGCCGGAGGACCGGGCGAAAAACTGTTTTTT. The chain joins TRBV5-4 to TRBJ1-4; no definite D call. Germline lookup yields CDR1 SGHNT and CDR2 YYREEE (reference sequence). Trimming stripped 0 bases from V and 8 bases from J, with 14 bases between. The CDR3 contains 15 residues.

The CDR3 loop is CASSPDRVSGANVLTF. CDR3 sequence (DNA): TGTGCCAGCTCACCGGACAGGGTGTCTGGGGCCAACGTCCTGACTTTC. The gene calls are TRBV18 and TRBJ2-6; TRBD1 aligns across 8 bases. Germline lookup yields CDR1 KGHSH and CDR2 LQKENI. The CDR3 is 16 residues long. V lost 3 bases to trimming and J lost 1 base; unmatched junction nucleotides: 2.

The rearrangement joins TRBV4-3 to TRBJ1-2; TRBD1 matches at 9 bases. CDR3 length equals 16 residues. Looked up from germline, CDR1 is LGHNA and CDR2 is YSLEER. The V gene end was trimmed by 3 bases and the J gene end by 6 bases; junction bases not matched to a gene: 11. CDR3 coding DNA: TGCGCCAGCAGCCACGACACTATAAGGACAGGGGATGGCTACACCTTC. The encoded protein is CASSHDTIRTGDGYTF.

The chain uses TRBV19 and TRBJ1-5, with 8 bases aligning to TRBD1. In germline, CDR1 is LNHDA, CDR2 SQIVND (reference sequence). This CDR3 is 16 amino acids long. V trimming: 1 base; J trimming: 5 bases; junction bases outside the gene matches: 7. CDR3 bases: TGTGCCAGTAGTATAGTAGGGCAGGGGGCGCATCAGCCCCAGCATTTT. It encodes CASSIVGQGAHQPQHF.

A note on this clone: One junction end disagrees with the germline gene, perhaps due to a read error. The chain couples TRBV7-7 to TRBJ2-1; TRBD1 matches at 9 bases. This CDR3 is 14 amino acids long. Germline CDR1 SSHAT, CDR2 FNYEAQ (reference sequence). Here the CDR3 reads CASSPGTGSNEQFF. CDR3 nucleotides: TGTGCTAGCAGCCCCGGGACAGGGAGTAATGAGCAGTTCTTC.

The chain is built from TRBV3-1 (or the pseudogene TRBV3-2) and TRBJ1-2; D uncertain. CDR3 size: 17 residues. Germline V CDR1 and CDR2: LGHDT, YNNKEL (reference sequence). Between the trimmed V and J ends, which lost 6 bases and 4 bases, there was a span of 24 bases. The CDR3 DNA reads as TGTGCCAGCAGTCGATCCGGACTCCACACTAGCCCCTATGGCTACACCTTC. Translation: CASSRSGLHTSPYGYTF.

This chain connects TRBV6-6 to TRBJ1-2; D is perhaps TRBD1 (6 bases). V was trimmed by 7 bases and J by 2 bases, leaving 11 bases between them. This CDR3 is built from 13 residues. CDR1 MNHNY and CDR2 SVGAGI come from the germline V gene (reference sequence). CDR3 bases: TGTGCCAGCACCATTGGACAGAACTATGGCTACACCTTC. This translates into CASTIGQNYGYTF.

The chain combines TRBV4-2 with TRBJ2-4; no clear D gene. There are 18 residues in the CDR3. Trimming took off 0 bases at V and 0 bases at J, with 15 bases between the two ends. Germline V gene sequence: CDR1 LGHNA, CDR2 YNFKEQ. The CDR3 coding sequence is TGTGCCAGCAGCCAAGACGCGCGTACCCTCCAAGCCAAAAACATTCAGTACTTC. This gives the protein CASSQDARTLQAKNIQYF.